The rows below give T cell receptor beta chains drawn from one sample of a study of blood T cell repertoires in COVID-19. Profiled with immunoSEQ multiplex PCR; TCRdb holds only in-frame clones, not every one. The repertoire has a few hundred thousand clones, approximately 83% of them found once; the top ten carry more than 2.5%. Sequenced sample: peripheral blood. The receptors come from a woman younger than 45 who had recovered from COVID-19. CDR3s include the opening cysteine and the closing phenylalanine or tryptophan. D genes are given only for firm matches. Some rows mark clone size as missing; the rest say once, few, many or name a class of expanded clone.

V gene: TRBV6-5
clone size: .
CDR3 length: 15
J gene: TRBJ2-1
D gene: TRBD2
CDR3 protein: CASSRTSGTYNEQFF
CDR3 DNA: TGTGCCAGCAGTCGGACTAGCGGGACCTACAATGAGCAGTTCTTC

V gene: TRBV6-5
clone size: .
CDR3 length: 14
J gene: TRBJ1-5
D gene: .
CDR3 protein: CASRPWGPNQPQHF
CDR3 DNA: TGTGCCAGCAGGCCTTGGGGGCCCAATCAGCCCCAGCATTTT

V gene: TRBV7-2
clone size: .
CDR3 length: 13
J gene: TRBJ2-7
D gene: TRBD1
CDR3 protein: CASSRDRGYEQYF
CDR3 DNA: TGTGCCAGCAGCCGGGACAGGGGTTACGAGCAGTACTTC

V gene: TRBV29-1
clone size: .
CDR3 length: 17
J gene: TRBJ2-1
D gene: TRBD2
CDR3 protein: CSVSGLVPLGSYNEQFF
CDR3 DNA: TGCAGCGTCTCCGGACTAGTCCCTCTTGGCTCCTACAATGAGCAGTTCTTC

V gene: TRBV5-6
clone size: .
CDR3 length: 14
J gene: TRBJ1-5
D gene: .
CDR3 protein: CASSLGRINQPQHF
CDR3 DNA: TGTGCCAGCAGCTTGGGGCGGATCAATCAGCCCCAGCATTTT

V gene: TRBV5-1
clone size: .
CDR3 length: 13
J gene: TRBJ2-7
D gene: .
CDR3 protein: CASSLALAGEQYF
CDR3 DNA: TGCGCCAGCAGCCTTGCCTTAGCTGGGGAGCAGTACTTC

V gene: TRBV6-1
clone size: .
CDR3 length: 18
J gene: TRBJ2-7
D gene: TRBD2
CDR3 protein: CASSGRGLGLAVPYEQYF
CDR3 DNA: TGTGCCAGCAGTGGACGTGGTTTAGGACTAGCGGTACCTTACGAGCAGTACTTC

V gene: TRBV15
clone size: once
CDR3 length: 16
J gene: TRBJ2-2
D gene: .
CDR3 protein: CATSSRQVKTTGELFF
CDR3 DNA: TGTGCCACCAGCTCCCGACAGGTTAAGACCACCGGGGAGCTGTTTTTT

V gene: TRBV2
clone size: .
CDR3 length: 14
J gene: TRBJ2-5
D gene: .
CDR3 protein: CASSDWSGGETQYF
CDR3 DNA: TGTGCCAGCAGTGATTGGAGTGGTGGAGAGACCCAGTACTTC

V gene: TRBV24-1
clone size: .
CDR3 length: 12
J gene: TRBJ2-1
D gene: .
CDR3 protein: CATSDAVDEQFF
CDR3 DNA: TGTGCCACCAGTGACGCCGTAGATGAGCAGTTCTTC